The 10 T cell receptor beta chains below come from one sample, sequenced in a study of tissue T cells after allogeneic stem cell transplantation. Measured with immunoSEQ multiplex PCR; TCRdb has only the in-frame clones, and not every one. Of approximately 20,000 clones in the sample, about 70% were seen once. Sequencing was performed on blood. All receptors come from a female BALB/c mouse in good health. The strain's MHC haplotype is H2-d.

Concerning this clone itself: Germline and genes here are mouse. The read ends 1 residue early relative to the CDR3; the germline J gene fills the gap. The chain recombines TRBV20 with TRBJ1-2; D possibly corresponds to TRBD1 (6 bases). V gave up 4 bases and J gave up 5 bases, with 14 bases separating them. Germline-derived CDR1 and CDR2 are GFQATS and STVNSAI. The CDR3 has 13 amino acids. The CDR3 is CGAIQGRGSDYTF. The sequenced CDR3 bases are TGTGGTGCTATCCAGGGGAGAGGGTCCGACTACACC.

Remarks on this clone: Genes and germline are mouse. The read falls 1 residue short of the CDR3 end, and the missing part is taken from the germline J gene. This chain links TRBV5 with TRBJ2-3; the match to TRBD2 covers 8 bases. This CDR3 is 17 amino acids long. CDR1 is LGHNA and CDR2 is YNLKQL in the germline V gene (reference sequence). Unmatched junction bases numbered 7, after V lost 2 bases and J lost 0 bases. CDR3 bases read: TGTGCCAGCAGCCAACCTTCTGGGGGGACTAGTGCAGAAACGCTGTAT. Protein product: CASSQPSGGTSAETLY. The full CDR3 protein reads CASSQPSGGTSAETLYF.

With respect to this clone: Mouse germline and gene names are used. Coverage ceases 1 residue before the CDR3 finishes, and the germline J gene fills in the end. The chain employs TRBV4 and TRBJ2-5, with D perhaps matching TRBD2 (6 bases). Germline CDR1 and CDR2: LGHDT and YNNKQL (reference sequence). CDR3 size: 13 residues. V lost 4 bases to trimming and J lost 3 bases, with 8 bases between them. CDR3 sequence reads: CASSFWGQDTQYF. Incomplete CDR3 DNA: TGTGCCAGCAGCTTCTGGGGTCAAGACACCCAGTAC.

A remark on this clone: Gene names and germline match the mouse. The sequenced fragment ends 1 residue before the CDR3 boundary, so the rest is inferred from the germline J gene. V usage is TRBV1 and J usage is TRBJ2-7; 8 bases align to TRBD1. Germline values: CDR1 NSQYPW, CDR2 LRSPGD (reference sequence). The CDR3 has 15 residues. The V gene end was trimmed by 6 bases and the J gene end by 4 bases; junction bases not matched to a gene: 11. Partial CDR3 DNA: TGCACCTGCAGGGAGACAGGGGAGGTCCCTTATGAACAGTAC. Translated: CTCRETGEVPYEQY. The whole CDR3 sequence reads CTCRETGEVPYEQYF.

A note on this clone: These gene names are mouse names. With the read ending 1 residue before the CDR3 end, the germline J gene is used to fill in that end. The chain has TRBV13-3 and TRBJ1-6; unclear D gene. TRBJ1-6 is known as an ORF, though its function is uncertain. Per germline, CDR1 NNHDY and CDR2 SYVADS. This CDR3 has 12 amino acids. The V end lost 0 bases, the J end lost 7 bases, and 2 bases lay between the germline ends. Partial CDR3 DNA: TGTGCCAGCAGTGATGTAAATTCGCCCCTCTAC. It codes for CASSDVNSPLY. The complete CDR3 protein is CASSDVNSPLYF.

Turning to this clone: Germline and genes: mouse. The read terminates 1 residue before the CDR3 end, so the remaining end is supplied by the germline J gene. The chain carries TRBV19 and TRBJ2-4; D is ambiguous. With 2 bases removed from V and 1 base from J, the gap between germline ends came to 5 bases. The length of the CDR3 is 13 residues. Germline loops: CDR1 FNHDT, CDR2 SITEND (reference sequence). The CDR3: CASSIPGQNTLYF. CDR3 bases read: TGTGCCAGCAGTATCCCGGGTCAAAACACCTTGTAC.

This clone was seen more than once but under ten times. These gene names are mouse names. With the read ending 1 residue before the CDR3 end, the germline J gene is used to fill in that end. The gene calls are TRBV13-2 and TRBJ2-1; 9 positions match TRBD1. After removal of 2 bases from V and 4 bases from J, the junction contained 4 bases not matched to a gene. CDR1 and CDR2 from the germline V gene are NNHNN and SYGAGS (reference sequence). There are 15 residues in the CDR3. The CDR3 DNA, read in part, is TGTGCCAGCGGTGAAAGGGACAGGGCGTATGCTGAGCAGTTC. Its protein product is CASGERDRAYAEQF. The full CDR3 protein reads CASGERDRAYAEQFF.

This clone was found once. Mouse gene names apply. The CDR3 goes on 1 residue after the read ends, and that part is filled in from the germline J gene. This chain connects TRBV19 to TRBJ2-4; D is unclear. V shed 3 bases and J shed 0 bases, with 5 bases lying between them. The CDR3 extends over 13 amino acids. CDR1 and CDR2 from the germline V gene are FNHDT and SITEND (reference sequence). Partial CDR3 DNA: TGTGCCAGCAGTAGGGCAAGTCAAAACACCTTGTAC. It is translated as CASSRASQNTLY. The entire CDR3 reads CASSRASQNTLYF. The full variable domain, its missing parts supplied by reference TRBV19 and TRBJ2-4, is GGIITQTPKFLIGQEGQKLTLKCQQNFNHDTMYWYRQDSGKGLRLIYYSITENDLQKGDLSEGYDASREKKSSFSLTVTSAQKNEMAVFLCASSRASQNTLYFGAGTRLSVL.

Note on this clone: Gene and germline names: mouse. The sequence runs out 1 residue before the end of the CDR3; the remainder is reconstructed from the germline J gene. The chain combines TRBV19 with TRBJ2-1; 10 bases match TRBD2. CDR1 and CDR2 (germline): FNHDT, SITEND (reference sequence). CDR3 length equals 16 residues. V dropped 0 bases and J dropped 5; count of bases not matched to a gene: 5. CDR3 sequence: CASSIDLGGRDAEQFF. The sequenced CDR3 bases are TGTGCCAGCAGTATAGACCTGGGGGGGCGGGATGCTGAGCAGTTC.

In regard to this clone: The genes are named according to mouse. The sequence runs out 1 residue before the end of the CDR3; the remainder is reconstructed from the germline J gene. The rearrangement joins TRBV1 to TRBJ2-4; D gene unclear. Germline V gene lookup returns CDR1 NSQYPW and CDR2 LRSPGD (reference sequence). The CDR3 is 15 residues long. Trimming shortened V by 3 bases and J by 0 bases, and 10 bases separated the two germline ends. The CDR3 bases that were read are TGCACCTGCAGTGCGGGAGGAGGGAGTCAAAACACCTTGTAC. As protein: CTCSAGGGSQNTLY. The full CDR3 is CTCSAGGGSQNTLYF.